This TCR beta chain was documented in a study of blood T cell repertoires in COVID-19. Per the germline V gene, CDR1 is ENHRY and CDR2 is SYGVKD. This CDR3 has 15 amino acids. V shed 3 bases, J shed 5 bases, and the junction held 9 bases outside the gene matches. Individuals drawn from under 30 US areas were roughly 18 to 89 years old. Assay used: immunoSEQ multiplex PCR; TCRdb lists only in-frame clones, some missing. Of over 120,000 clones in the sample, roughly 79% were seen once. This chain links TRBV10-3 with TRBJ2-7, with 8 bases matching TRBD1. The specimen was PBMCs or T cells enriched from blood (not recorded which). This clonotype originated in a woman in her 50s who had recovered from COVID-19. CDR3: CAISDPWTGSHEQYF. CDR3 nucleotides: TGTGCCATCAGTGACCCTTGGACAGGGTCCCACGAGCAGTACTTC.